In its sample, the clone carrying this T cell receptor beta chain is medium-sized. As yet, its antigen is unknown. Ahead of thyroid surgery, no patient had received treatment of any kind. This sample is drawn from a study of metastatic and nonmetastatic thyroid tumors. Study-level information: Comparison of repertoires was carried out across blood and tumor or nodule tissue from malignant and benign thyroid patients.

The authors' processing: Differences in CDR3 between clinicopathological groups were drawn on to build a classifier intended to discriminate distant-metastatic papillary thyroid cancer patients. TCRdb re-clonotyped the PCR reads via MiXCR. For this entry, the V and J calls and clone size follow TCRdb and not the study's own pipeline. The profile shows 30,000 to 35,000 clones, approximately 30% of them singletons. General study points: Benign nodules were reported to have significantly lower TCR beta diversity than malignant thyroid tumors, in blood and tumor.

The specimen was blood. The receptor's source is a female donor with papillary thyroid cancer or a benign thyroid nodule (not recorded which). Some clones in this sample may be carry-over from other donors' samples.

CDR3 sequence: CSAPLNPFYGYTF. The CDR3 nucleotides are TGCAGTGCTCCGCTAAACCCTTTCTATGGCTACACCTTC. The rearrangement joins TRBV20-1 to TRBJ1-2, with D unclear. Germline loops: CDR1 DFQATT, CDR2 SNEGSKA (reference sequence). The CDR3 spans 13 residues. Trimming removed 5 bases at V and 4 bases at J, with 14 bases between.